This T cell receptor beta chain was sequenced for a study of cytomegalovirus exposure and HLA in healthy donors. For the study at large: Earlier sequencing of 150 million to 200 million T cells yielded around 100 million unique TCR beta sequences. Counted in an early data release were about 85 million unique TCRs from HLA-typed donors. Study conclusions and caveats: A later analysis reported that several of the most significant clusters appeared to be linked to common viral pathogens, among them Epstein-Barr virus.

A note on this clone: Its antigen is unidentified.

The CDR3 contains 14 residues. Between the trimmed V and J ends, which lost 3 bases and 4 bases, there was a span of 13 bases. Germline V gene lookup returns CDR1 SGHAT and CDR2 FQNNGV. Both 60 Vbeta primers and 13 Jbeta primers went into the PCR. Authors' methods: A later analysis tallied about 80 million unique TCR beta chains, 10 million to 12 million of them shared. Sequencing was performed with immunoSEQ multiplex PCR; in TCRdb, only in-frame clones are kept and a portion is missing. V, J and clone size are taken as reported in that table, and D and trimming were inferred from the DNA itself. The data show over 200,000 clones, about 89% seen once.

The sequence was obtained from a woman younger than 30 in good health and CMV-seronegative. The sample comprised PBMCs. The V gene is TRBV11-2, the J gene TRBJ2-7, with D perhaps matching TRBD2 (6 bases). The CDR3 loop is CASSLGGGGYEQYF. In DNA form, the CDR3 reads TGTGCCAGCAGCTTGGGGGGTGGCGGTTACGAGCAGTACTTC.